The clone carrying this TCR beta chain was detected only a few times. Collection of 8.5 to 10 milliliters of peripheral blood was performed for each donor. No fewer than 7 million PBMCs went into each sample. The data are from a study of blood T cells in healthy people across ages. Through a sample-barcoded 5' primer and a J-beta primer mix, a second PCR was run for roughly 7 to 11 cycles. TCRdb itself ran the 5' RACE reads through MiXCR, one entry per CDR3 protein. The sample contains nearly 800,000 distinct CDR3 sequences, about 56% of which appear only once. Unmatched junction bases numbered 5, after V lost 0 bases and J lost 0 bases. Germline lookup yields CDR1 LGHNA and CDR2 YSLEER. The CDR3 runs 16 residues.

Input material: blood. This sequence joins TRBV4-3 and TRBJ2-7, with 7 positions matching TRBD1. This receptor was taken from a man aged 35 to 55 in good health. The CDR3 nucleotides read TGCGCCAGCAGCCAAGATCTGTGGGACAGCTCCTACGAGCAGTACTTC. This sequence encodes CASSQDLWDSSYEQYF.